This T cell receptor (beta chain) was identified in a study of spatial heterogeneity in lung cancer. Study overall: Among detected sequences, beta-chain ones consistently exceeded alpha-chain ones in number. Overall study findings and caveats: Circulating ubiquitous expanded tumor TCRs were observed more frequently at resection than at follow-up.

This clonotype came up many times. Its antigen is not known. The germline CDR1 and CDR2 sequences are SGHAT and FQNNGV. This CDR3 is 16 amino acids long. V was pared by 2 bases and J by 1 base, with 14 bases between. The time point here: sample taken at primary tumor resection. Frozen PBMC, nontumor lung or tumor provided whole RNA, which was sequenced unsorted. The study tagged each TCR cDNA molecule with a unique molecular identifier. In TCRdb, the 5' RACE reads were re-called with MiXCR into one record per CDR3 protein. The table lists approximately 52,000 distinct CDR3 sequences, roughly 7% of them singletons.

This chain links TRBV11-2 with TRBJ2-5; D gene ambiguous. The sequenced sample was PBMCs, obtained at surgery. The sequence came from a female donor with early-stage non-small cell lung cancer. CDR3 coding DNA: TGTGCCAGCAGCTTACCTAAATTTGGGTTCCAAGAGACCCAGTACTTC. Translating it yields CASSLPKFGFQETQYF.